These 32 T cell receptor beta chains originate from one sample sequenced in a study of PD-1 blockade in classical Hodgkin lymphoma. Indicated time point: cycle 4 day 1 (C4D1), after less than seven weeks of nivolumab. Every patient experienced relapse after autologous stem cell transplantation, and brentuximab vedotin exposure varied. Data came from immunoSEQ multiplex PCR; TCRdb stores just in-frame clones and leaves some out. The data show some 13,000 clones, with approximately 81% seen just once and approximately 15% held by the top ten. The sequenced sample was peripheral blood mononuclear cells (PBMCs), obtained before the fourth cycle of nivolumab. Source of these receptors: a human donor with classical Hodgkin lymphoma.

The chain joins TRBV9 to TRBJ2-5; D gene uncertain. CDR3 length equals 13 residues. V lost 4 bases and J lost 5, with 12 bases in between. Per germline, CDR1 SGDLS and CDR2 YYNGEE. Here the CDR3 DNA reads TGTGCCAGCAGCCCGAGGAACGGGGAGACCCAGTACTTC. It codes for CASSPRNGETQYF.

This clone has just a few counts. This chain links TRBV4-2 with TRBJ1-1, with TRBD1 matching 9 bases. J gave up 7 bases and V 0 bases, and 6 bases lay outside the gene matches. Germline loops: CDR1 LGHNA, CDR2 YNFKEQ. This CDR3 has 15 residues. CDR3 loop: CASSQDRDRELEAFF. Written as DNA, the CDR3 is TGTGCCAGCAGCCAAGATCGGGACAGGGAGCTTGAAGCTTTCTTT.

V is TRBV7-2 and J is TRBJ1-5; D unresolved. Per the germline V gene, CDR1 is SGHTA and CDR2 is FQGNSA. This CDR3 comprises 13 residues. The V end was cut by 1 base, the J end by 5 bases, with 6 bases between. The CDR3 nucleotides read TGTGCCAGCAGCTTAGTGAGGGATCAGCCCCAGCATTTT. This encodes CASSLVRDQPQHF.

The chain carries TRBV6-5 and TRBJ2-2; D remains unclear. Germline lookup yields CDR1 MNHEY and CDR2 SVGAGI. This CDR3 comprises 13 residues. Trimming shortened V by 7 bases and J by 6 bases, and 12 bases separated the two germline ends. CDR3 sequence: CASKGPDAGELFF. As DNA, the CDR3 is TGTGCCAGCAAGGGCCCGGACGCCGGGGAGCTGTTTTTT.

V is TRBV7-3 and J is TRBJ2-5; D is ambiguous. The germline V gene has CDR1 SGHTA and CDR2 FQGTGA. There are 14 residues in the CDR3. Deletions cut 2 bases from V and 2 bases from J, with 9 bases between. The CDR3: CASSLGGIQETQYF. The CDR3 DNA is TGTGCCAGCAGCTTAGGCGGAATTCAAGAGACCCAGTACTTC.

This chain uses TRBV4-1 with TRBJ1-3; possibly TRBD1 for D (6 bases). Trimming shortened V by 3 bases and J by 0 bases, and 15 bases separated the two germline ends. CDR3 size: 17 residues. CDR1 is MGHRA and CDR2 is YSYEKL in the germline V gene. CDR3 DNA sequence: TGCGCCAGCAGCCAGAGGGCCCAGGGGTTCTCTGGAAACACCATATATTTT. Amino acids: CASSQRAQGFSGNTIYF.

The gene calls are TRBV7-2 and TRBJ2-3; possible D gene TRBD2, 5 bases. Germline V CDR1 and CDR2: SGHTA, FQGNSA. V was trimmed by 4 bases and J by 6 bases, leaving 11 bases between them. The CDR3 has 13 residues. The CDR3 region is CASSSDWTDTQYF. The CDR3, as DNA: TGTGCCAGCAGCTCGGACTGGACCGATACGCAGTATTTT.

This clone has only a few counts. The chain links TRBV5-8 to TRBJ1-2; TRBD1 is a possible D gene (5 bases). The CDR3 is made up of 14 amino acids. The germline V gene encodes CDR1 SGHTS and CDR2 YDEGEE. V lost 0 bases, J lost 4 bases, and 10 bases lay in between. The CDR3 DNA sequence: TGTGCCAGCAGCTTGGGCGGAGGGGCCTATGGCTACACCTTC. Its translation: CASSLGGGAYGYTF.

In its sample, this clone was seen once. The gene calls are TRBV30 and TRBJ1-5; perhaps TRBD1 as D (6 bases). Germline lookup yields CDR1 GTSNPN and CDR2 SVGIG (reference sequence). V was clipped by 4 bases and J by 7 bases, with 14 bases between them. The CDR3 contains 13 residues. CDR3: CAWTRTAGQPQHF. The CDR3, as DNA: TGTGCCTGGACCCGGACAGCGGGCCAGCCCCAGCATTTT. The full variable domain, completed using reference TRBV30 and TRBJ1-5, is SQTIHQWPATLVQPVGSPLSLECTVEGTSNPNLYWYRQAAGRGLQLLFYSVGIGQISSEVPQNLSASRPQDRQFILSSKKLLLSDSGFYLCAWTRTAGQPQHFGDGTRLSIL.

The rearrangement links TRBV30 to TRBJ2-2; no clear D gene. There are 14 residues in the CDR3. Germline values: CDR1 GTSNPN, CDR2 SVGIG (reference sequence). Trimming removed 0 bases from V and 3 bases from J, with 8 bases in between. The CDR3 sequence is CAWSVSYYTGELFF. The CDR3 nucleotides are TGTGCCTGGAGTGTATCTTACTACACCGGGGAGCTGTTTTTT.

This rearrangement joins TRBV6-6 to TRBJ1-1; 7 positions match TRBD1. The CDR3 spans 14 residues. Trimming took 7 bases from V and 4 from J; bases not matched to a gene: 9. Germline V lookup: CDR1 MNHNY, CDR2 SVGAGI (reference sequence). The CDR3 DNA reads TGTGCCAGCACTGGACAGGCTGCGGGCACTGAAGCTTTCTTT. Translating gives CASTGQAAGTEAFF.

V usage is TRBV7-9 and J usage is TRBJ1-2; no firm D call. The CDR3 runs to 14 residues. CDR1 SEHNR and CDR2 FQNEAQ come from the germline V gene (reference sequence). The germline V and J ends were trimmed by 5 bases and 2 bases, with 12 bases remaining between them. CDR3 loop: CASSPLEGNYGYTF. DNA for the CDR3: TGTGCCAGCAGCCCCCTCGAAGGGAACTATGGCTACACCTTC.

The rearrangement joins TRBV7-2 to TRBJ2-5, with 15 bases that match TRBD2. Trimming at V came to 5 bases and at J to 5 bases, leaving 6 bases not matched to a gene. Germline V lookup: CDR1 SGHTA, CDR2 FQGNSA. There are 16 residues in the CDR3. The CDR3: CASSRTSGGAGETQYF. Written as DNA, the CDR3 is TGTGCCAGCAGCCGGACTAGCGGGGGGGCCGGGGAGACCCAGTACTTC.

The V and J genes are TRBV4-1 and TRBJ2-3; D is perhaps TRBD2 (6 bases). The germline V gene encodes CDR1 MGHRA and CDR2 YSYEKL. This CDR3 has 17 residues. Trimming cost V 4 bases and J 0 bases, with 17 bases left between them. The CDR3 loop reads CASSRSGTAGSTDTQYF. In DNA form, the CDR3 reads TGCGCCAGCAGCCGCTCTGGGACTGCGGGGAGCACAGATACGCAGTATTTT.

Concerning this clone: The junction differs from germline at one of its ends, possibly a read error. The chain is built from TRBV7-7 and TRBJ2-1; TRBD2 agrees at 11 bases. This CDR3 has 16 amino acids. Germline CDR1 is SSHAT and CDR2 is FNYEAQ (reference sequence). DNA for the CDR3: TGTGCTAGCAGCCACCTAGGACTAGCGGGTCGGGGTGAGCAGTTCTTC. This codes for CASSHLGLAGRGEQFF.

Worth noting for this clone: Compared with germline, one end of the junction differs, possibly owing to a read error. This chain connects TRBV7-9 to TRBJ1-6; D perhaps matches TRBD1 (6 bases). Germline CDR1 and CDR2: SEHNR and FQNEAQ (reference sequence). The CDR3 sequence is 15 residues long. The CDR3 region is CASSQDQGGSAPLHF. The CDR3 DNA is TGCGCCAGCAGCCAAGATCAAGGGGGAAGCGCACCCCTCCACTTT.

This clone was observed a handful of times. This sequence joins TRBV7-3 and TRBJ2-3; D ambiguous. From germline, CDR1 is SGHTA and CDR2 FQGTGA. The CDR3 has 14 amino acids. Trimming stripped 1 base from V and 4 bases from J, with 9 bases between. The DNA for the CDR3 is TGTGCCAGCAGCTTAAATGCTAGAGCAGATACGCAGTATTTT. This sequence encodes CASSLNARADTQYF.

The chain joins TRBV4-3 to TRBJ2-1; D call uncertain. V was cut by 2 bases and J by 6 bases, with 5 bases left in between. The CDR3 totals 12 residues. CDR1 and CDR2 (germline): LGHNA, YSLEER. CDR3 nucleotides: TGCGCCAGCAGCCAAACGGGCAATGAGCAGTTCTTC. It translates to CASSQTGNEQFF.

This chain connects TRBV7-8 to TRBJ2-3; unclear D gene. Trimming left V 4 bases short and J 10 bases short, with 9 bases between. Germline CDR1 reads SGHVS; CDR2 reads FQNEAQ. The CDR3 extends over 11 amino acids. CDR3 coding DNA: TGTGCCAGCAGCTCCCGCCCCCCGCAGTATTTT. This codes for CASSSRPPQYF.

The chain uses TRBV28 and TRBJ2-6; D not certain. Trimming took off 3 bases at V and 1 base at J, with 7 bases between the two ends. From germline, CDR1 is MDHEN and CDR2 SYDVKM. The CDR3 is 15 amino acids. In nucleotides, the CDR3 is TGTGCCAGCAGTTTCAGGTTGTCTGGGGCCAACGTCCTGACTTTC. It translates to CASSFRLSGANVLTF.

The chain links TRBV6-1 to TRBJ1-6; D ambiguous. V lost 3 bases and J 8 bases, leaving 8 bases between the germline ends. The CDR3 has 13 amino acids. Germline V gives CDR1 MNHNS, CDR2 SASEGT. The CDR3 nucleotides are TGTGCCAGCAGTGAGTCATGGGATTCACCCCTCCACTTT. Protein: CASSESWDSPLHF.

The chain combines TRBV7-2 with TRBJ2-2, with TRBD2 identical over 7 bases. V was clipped by 3 bases and J by 2 bases; unmatched bases: 12. CDR1 SGHTA and CDR2 FQGNSA come from the germline V gene. This CDR3 has 18 amino acids. CDR3 residues: CASSFPRPSGINTGELFF. In nucleotides, the CDR3 is TGTGCCAGCAGCTTCCCCCGGCCAAGCGGGATTAACACCGGGGAGCTGTTTTTT.

This chain links TRBV14 with TRBJ1-2, with TRBD1 matching 8 bases. Germline V gives CDR1 SGHDN, CDR2 FVKESK. This CDR3 has 15 amino acids. Unmatched junction bases numbered 12, after V lost 4 bases and J lost 8 bases. Here the CDR3 DNA reads TGTGCCAGCAGCCCAGAGGCGAGACAGGGGACAGGCTACACCTTC. Amino acids: CASSPEARQGTGYTF.

The chain employs TRBV11-2 and TRBJ2-3; no definite D call. The V and J ends lost 1 base and 2 bases respectively, with 13 bases between them. Germline CDR1 SGHAT, CDR2 FQNNGV. The CDR3 contains 16 residues. In DNA form, the CDR3 reads TGTGCCAGCAGCTTAGTGGGTCTGGGGAACACAGATACGCAGTATTTT. Its protein product is CASSLVGLGNTDTQYF. The full variable domain, in which reference TRBV11-2 and TRBJ2-3 provide the parts outside the CDR3, is EAGVAQSPRYKIIEKRQSVAFWCNPISGHATLYWYQQILGQGPKLLIQFQNNGVVDDSQLPKDRFSAERLKGVDSTLKIQPAKLEDSAVYLCASSLVGLGNTDTQYFGPGTRLTVL.

This sequence joins TRBV7-9 and TRBJ1-2; 8 nucleotides agree with TRBD1. V shed 7 bases and J 9 bases; nucleotides not matched to a gene: 7. The CDR3 is made up of 12 amino acids. CDR1 is SEHNR, CDR2 FQNEAQ, per germline (reference sequence). The DNA of the CDR3 is TGTGCCAGCACAACAGGGGGAGCTAGCTACACCTTC. Amino acid sequence: CASTTGGASYTF. Using reference TRBV7-9 and TRBJ1-2 for the parts outside the CDR3, the full variable domain is DTGVSQNPRHKITKRGQNVTFRCDPISEHNRLYWYRQTLGQGPEFLTYFQNEAQLEKSRLLSDRFSAERPKGSFSTLEIQRTEQGDSAMYLCASTTGGASYTFGSGTRLTVV.

This chain links TRBV2 with TRBJ1-1, with D perhaps TRBD1 (5 bases). This CDR3 contains 14 residues. Trimming stripped 2 bases from V and 1 base from J, with 8 bases between. Germline assignment: CDR1 SNHLY and CDR2 FYNNEI. In nucleotides, the CDR3 is TGTGCCAGCAGTGAATATCAGGGGAACACTGAAGCTTTCTTT. Amino acids: CASSEYQGNTEAFF.

The chain joins TRBV11-1 to TRBJ1-1; TRBD1 matches at 8 bases. With V trimmed by 3 bases and J by 5 bases, 5 bases remained unmatched. From germline, CDR1 is SGHAT and CDR2 FQDESV (reference sequence). The CDR3 spans 14 residues. CDR3 sequence reads: CASSFTGGGTEAFF. The CDR3 coding sequence is TGTGCCAGCAGCTTCACAGGGGGAGGGACTGAAGCTTTCTTT.

V is TRBV2 and J is TRBJ2-1; D is ambiguous. In germline, CDR1 is SNHLY, CDR2 FYNNEI. V was shortened by 9 bases and J by 0 bases, with 6 bases between the two germline ends. CDR3 length equals 12 residues. The CDR3 here is CASESSYNEQFF. Here the CDR3 DNA reads TGTGCCAGTGAGAGCTCCTACAATGAGCAGTTCTTC.

J is TRBJ1-5 and V is TRBV7-3; D ambiguous. V lost 5 bases and J lost 7, with 12 bases in between. The CDR3 covers 13 residues. Per germline, CDR1 SGHTA and CDR2 FQGTGA. CDR3 in amino acids: CASSRSPGQPQHF. In DNA, the CDR3 is TGTGCCAGCAGCCGTTCCCCCGGCCAGCCCCAGCATTTT.

By frequency in the sample, this clone is large. V and J are TRBV25-1 and TRBJ1-2; D gene uncertain. Germline assignment: CDR1 MGHDK and CDR2 SYGVNS. CDR3 length: 14 residues. V was pared by 5 bases and J by 7 bases, with 17 bases between. The CDR3, as DNA: TGTGCCAGCAGTATCGCAGGCCGTGTGGGTGGCTACACCTTC. Protein product: CASSIAGRVGGYTF.

The chain employs TRBV7-2 and TRBJ2-2; TRBD1 aligns across 10 bases. V lost 5 bases to trimming and J lost 8 bases; unmatched junction nucleotides: 8. The CDR3 is 15 amino acids. The germline CDR1 and CDR2 sequences are SGHTA and FQGNSA. The CDR3 sequence is CASSPTGQGDGELFF. The CDR3 DNA reads as TGTGCCAGCAGCCCTACCGGACAGGGGGATGGGGAGCTGTTTTTT.

The V and J genes are TRBV6-5 and TRBJ2-5; tentatively, D is TRBD1 (6 bases). The CDR3 runs 12 residues. Trimming shortened V by 5 bases and J by 5 bases, and 9 bases separated the two germline ends. Germline lookup yields CDR1 MNHEY and CDR2 SVGAGI. CDR3 DNA sequence: TGTGCCAGCAGTGCAACAGGGGAGACCCAGTACTTC. Translated, it gives CASSATGETQYF.